One and the same sample provided the 3 T cell receptor beta chains below, sequenced in a study of T cell responses to AZD1222 COVID-19 vaccine. Assay: immunoSEQ multiplex PCR; the TCRdb copy retains only in-frame clones and omits some. The data hold 100,000 to 120,000 clones, with more than 70% observed a single time. The specimen was peripheral blood, collected on day 0 of AZD1222 vaccination. The receptors originated from an adult in good health.

The chain couples TRBV9 to TRBJ2-1, with D perhaps being TRBD1 or TRBD2 (6 bases each). CDR3 size: 16 residues. From germline, CDR1 is SGDLS and CDR2 YYNGEE. Trimming shortened V by 4 bases and J by 4 bases, and 18 bases separated the two germline ends. CDR3 loop: CASSTRPGGVYNEQFF. The DNA for the CDR3 is TGTGCCAGCAGCACCCGTCCCGGGGGCGTTTACAATGAGCAGTTCTTC.

The rearrangement joins TRBV19 to TRBJ2-7, with D tentatively TRBD2 (6 bases). Germline V gene data show CDR1 as LNHDA and CDR2 as SQIVND (reference sequence). V lost 8 bases to trimming and J lost 2 bases, with 13 bases between them. This CDR3 has 13 amino acids. As DNA, the CDR3 is TGTGCCAGTCGGGCGGGGATTACCTACGAGCAGTACTTC. Its protein product is CASRAGITYEQYF.

V gene TRBV18 combines with J gene TRBJ2-7, with D perhaps matching TRBD2 (5 bases). The CDR3 covers 14 residues. V dropped 0 bases and J dropped 3 bases, with 9 bases sitting between them. Germline lookup yields CDR1 KGHSH and CDR2 LQKENI. The CDR3 protein is CASSPPGGYYEQYF. The DNA for the CDR3 is TGTGCCAGCTCACCACCTGGCGGGTACTACGAGCAGTACTTC.